Listed below are T cell receptor beta chains from one sample, sequenced in a study of cytomegalovirus exposure and HLA in healthy donors. Data came from immunoSEQ multiplex PCR; TCRdb stores just in-frame clones and leaves some out. The sample has fewer than 200,000 clones, 82% seen once; the top ten hold approximately 0.87%. The material sequenced was PBMCs. These receptors were obtained from a girl aged 2 to 9 in good health and CMV-seropositive. Each CDR3 is given with its conserved first and last residue. D genes are given only for firm matches. Size is stated for part of the rows, as once, few or many counts, or as a class when the clone is expanded.

j_gene | v_gene | d_gene | abundance | CDR3aa
TRBJ2-4 | TRBV21-1 | NA | NA | CAGKRKSDTKNIQYF
TRBJ2-3 | TRBV7-2 | TRBD2 | NA | CASSLSSGSADTQYF
TRBJ2-7 | TRBV28 | TRBD1 | NA | CASSAPGTGGEQYF
TRBJ1-5 | TRBV11-2 | NA | NA | CASSLGAQFNQPQHF
TRBJ1-6 | TRBV30 | TRBD1 | NA | CAWSLGQGNSPLHF
TRBJ2-3 | TRBV10-1 | TRBD2 | NA | CASSDQASGRTDTQYF
TRBJ2-1 | TRBV27 | NA | few | CASSLGNEQFF
TRBJ2-6 | TRBV18 | TRBD2 | once | CASSHTAAGGSVSGANVLTF
TRBJ1-4 | TRBV14 | NA | NA | CASSQGTAEKLFF
TRBJ2-2 | TRBV10-3 | NA | NA | CAISGGAGELFF
TRBJ2-1 | TRBV5-4 | TRBD2 | NA | CASSDGLAWDEQFF
TRBJ2-3 | TRBV5-1 | NA | NA | CASSLGGSTDTQYF
TRBJ2-1 | TRBV29-1 | NA | NA | CSVTSRSLPSSYNEQFF
TRBJ2-1 | TRBV9 | NA | NA | CASSAGLPSYNEQFF
TRBJ1-1 | TRBV7-9 | NA | once | CASSLATGSGAFF
TRBJ2-1 | TRBV28 | TRBD2 | NA | CASSGILAGGSRNEQFF
TRBJ2-7 | TRBV14 | NA | NA | CASSQAPFAQYF
TRBJ2-5 | TRBV6-1 | TRBD2 | NA | CASSIIAGVVETQYF
TRBJ2-4 | TRBV9 | TRBD2 | NA | CASSPTGGLAKNIQYF
TRBJ2-2 | TRBV30 | TRBD2 | NA | CAWRGLAGTGELFF
TRBJ2-7 | TRBV7-3 | NA | NA | CASSLRGTAPNEQYF
TRBJ1-5 | TRBV21-1 | NA | NA | CASIWWALNQPQHF
TRBJ1-2 | TRBV30 | NA | NA | CAWSVLWRGYTF
TRBJ2-1 | TRBV30 | TRBD2 | NA | CAWSVRAGTSLYNEQFF
TRBJ1-4 | TRBV7-9 | TRBD1 | NA | CASSPDFSGTGGEKLFF
TRBJ2-2 | TRBV10-3 | NA | NA | CAISESLTEGLGTGELFF
TRBJ2-7 | TRBV7-2 | NA | NA | CASSAADHLLYEQYF
TRBJ1-4 | TRBV7-2 | TRBD1 | NA | CASSLGAGGGSEKLFF
TRBJ2-1 | TRBV28 | NA | NA | CASRPYSGTSYNEQFF
TRBJ1-1 | TRBV1 | NA | few | CTSSTGPQNTEAFF
TRBJ2-7 | TRBV9 | NA | NA | CASSARAGPYEQYF
TRBJ2-7 | TRBV2 | TRBD1 | NA | CASREGTANYEQYF
TRBJ2-1 | TRBV7-8 | TRBD2 | NA | CASSSPLDPGLVFGNEQFF
TRBJ2-2 | TRBV10-3 | TRBD1 | NA | CAISARDSENTGELFF
TRBJ1-5 | TRBV6-5 | TRBD1 | NA | CASSSGQGRQPQHF
TRBJ2-5 | TRBV6-6 | TRBD1 | NA | CASSPRDRIQETQYF
TRBJ2-2 | TRBV25-1 | NA | NA | CASTKGEAGELFF
TRBJ2-5 | TRBV28 | NA | NA | CASRGLETQYF
TRBJ2-7 | TRBV6-6 | NA | NA | CASSYSGTPYEQYF
TRBJ2-1 | TRBV6-5 | NA | NA | CASTRPGGSNEQFF
TRBJ2-1 | TRBV6-4 | NA | few | CASSDSETGPNEQFF
TRBJ2-7 | TRBV19 | NA | NA | CASSINQGGYEQYF
TRBJ1-1 | TRBV19 | NA | once | CASSVRQDTEAFF
TRBJ1-4 | TRBV19 | TRBD1 | NA | CASSKLGQGIEKLFF
TRBJ2-7 | TRBV27 | TRBD2 | NA | CASSPDGTSGRVQRGYEQYF
TRBJ2-3 | TRBV27 | NA | NA | CASSSADTQYF
TRBJ1-2 | TRBV18 | NA | NA | CASSPNRASYGYTF
TRBJ2-7 | TRBV5-1 | TRBD1 | NA | CASSLLPGQMAYEQYF
TRBJ2-1 | TRBV9 | NA | NA | CASSVGGYDNEQFF
TRBJ2-3 | TRBV28 | NA | NA | CASSRPTLTDTQYF
TRBJ1-1 | TRBV5-1 | TRBD1 | NA | CASSLSHPGGVGDTEAFF
TRBJ2-3 | TRBV23-1 | NA | NA | CAVLREFGTDTQYF